The rows below give T cell receptor beta chains drawn from one sample of a study of shared clonotypes between healthy human individuals. Clones were sequenced by immunoSEQ multiplex PCR, and TCRdb holds only the in-frame ones, with some missing. The sample lists roughly 2.1 million clones, 85% to 95% occurring once. The sequenced sample consisted of naive CD8+ T cells from PBMCs. The origin of the receptors is a man younger than 35 in good health. Some clones in this sample may be carry-over from other donors' samples. Each CDR3 is given without its conserved first and last residue.

V gene: TRBV27; J gene: TRBJ2-1; CDR3 protein: ASSFSNYNEQF
V gene: TRBV28; J gene: TRBJ2-7; CDR3 protein: ASSNRQGSSYEQY
V gene: TRBV6-1; J gene: .; CDR3 protein: ASSPNLGRGYEQY
V gene: TRBV4-2; J gene: TRBJ1-4; CDR3 protein: ASSHPSVGATNEKLF
V gene: TRBV9; J gene: TRBJ2-7; CDR3 protein: ASSVEGANYEQY
V gene: TRBV7-9; J gene: TRBJ1-5; CDR3 protein: ASSFEYQPQH
V gene: TRBV10-3; J gene: TRBJ2-5; CDR3 protein: AISEHGQGSPETQY
V gene: TRBV19; J gene: TRBJ2-5; CDR3 protein: ASSMARQTIQETQY
V gene: TRBV4-3; J gene: TRBJ2-1; CDR3 protein: ASSQDTGAYNEQF
V gene: TRBV7-9; J gene: TRBJ2-1; CDR3 protein: ASSPGTVKATEQF
V gene: TRBV2; J gene: TRBJ1-1; CDR3 protein: ASSVEGWTEAF
V gene: TRBV7-9; J gene: TRBJ2-7; CDR3 protein: ASSQIGAGTGYEQY
V gene: TRBV28; J gene: TRBJ2-7; CDR3 protein: ASSIITEAYEQY
V gene: TRBV28; J gene: TRBJ1-1; CDR3 protein: ASRNRPGDRPNTEAF
V gene: TRBV28; J gene: TRBJ2-6; CDR3 protein: ASSSPELIRSGANVLT
V gene: TRBV7-9; J gene: TRBJ2-1; CDR3 protein: ASSPQTGGVSYNEQF
V gene: TRBV5-1; J gene: TRBJ2-7; CDR3 protein: ASSRGQGAYEQY
V gene: TRBV27; J gene: TRBJ2-7; CDR3 protein: ATTSSYEQY
V gene: TRBV5-4; J gene: TRBJ1-4; CDR3 protein: ASSSDGPYPRTNEKLF
V gene: TRBV28; J gene: TRBJ2-2; CDR3 protein: ASSLDRRIDTGELF
V gene: TRBV11-2; J gene: TRBJ1-1; CDR3 protein: ASSLGFSQVENTEAF